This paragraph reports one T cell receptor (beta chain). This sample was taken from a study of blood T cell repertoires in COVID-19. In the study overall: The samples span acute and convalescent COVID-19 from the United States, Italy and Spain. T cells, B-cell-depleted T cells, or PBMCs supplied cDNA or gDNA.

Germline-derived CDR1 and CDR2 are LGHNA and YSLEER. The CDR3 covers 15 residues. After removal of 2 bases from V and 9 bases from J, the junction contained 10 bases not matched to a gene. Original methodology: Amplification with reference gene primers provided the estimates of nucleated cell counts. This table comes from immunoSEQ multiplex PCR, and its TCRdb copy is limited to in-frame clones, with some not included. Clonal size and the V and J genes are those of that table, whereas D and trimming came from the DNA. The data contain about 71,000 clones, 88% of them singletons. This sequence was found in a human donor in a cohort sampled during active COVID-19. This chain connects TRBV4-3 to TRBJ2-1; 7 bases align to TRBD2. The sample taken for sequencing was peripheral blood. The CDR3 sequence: CASSQRASGGGEQFF. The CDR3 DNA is TGCGCCAGCAGCCAACGGGCTAGCGGCGGGGGTGAGCAGTTCTTC.